The next 3 T cell receptor beta chains were all read from a single sample in a study of brain metastases from non-small cell lung cancer. Libraries were prepared by immunoSEQ multiplex PCR; TCRdb keeps only in-frame clonotypes and omits some of them. The sample has around 2,500 clones; about 84% are singletons. The source material was tumor-adjacent normal tissue. Receptor source: a donor at least 40 years old with non-small cell lung cancer.

The rearrangement joins TRBV7-9 to TRBJ1-2; 7 positions agree with TRBD1. Germline V CDR1 and CDR2: SEHNR, FQNEAQ (reference sequence). This CDR3 has 13 residues. V trimming: 8 bases; J trimming: 5 bases; junction bases outside the gene matches: 8. For the CDR3, the DNA is TGTGCCAGCTCCCCCGGGACAGAGTATGGCTACACCTTC. Its protein is CASSPGTEYGYTF.

This clone has a single count. V gene TRBV9 combines with J gene TRBJ2-5; D possibly corresponds to TRBD2 (5 bases). Germline V CDR1 and CDR2: SGDLS, YYNGEE. V lost 4 bases and J 5 bases, leaving 12 bases between the germline ends. The length of the CDR3 is 13 residues. Here the CDR3 DNA reads TGTGCCAGCAGCCCCGGATCGGGGGAGACCCAGTACTTC. Its translation is CASSPGSGETQYF.

The V call is TRBV5-1, the J call TRBJ1-1, with D hard to call. V was trimmed by 1 base and J by 1 base, leaving 5 bases between them. Germline V gene sequence: CDR1 SGHRS, CDR2 YFSETQ. This CDR3 is built from 13 residues. CDR3 in amino acids: CASSLSQNTEAFF. The CDR3 DNA follows: TGCGCCAGCAGCTTGAGTCAGAACACTGAAGCTTTCTTT.